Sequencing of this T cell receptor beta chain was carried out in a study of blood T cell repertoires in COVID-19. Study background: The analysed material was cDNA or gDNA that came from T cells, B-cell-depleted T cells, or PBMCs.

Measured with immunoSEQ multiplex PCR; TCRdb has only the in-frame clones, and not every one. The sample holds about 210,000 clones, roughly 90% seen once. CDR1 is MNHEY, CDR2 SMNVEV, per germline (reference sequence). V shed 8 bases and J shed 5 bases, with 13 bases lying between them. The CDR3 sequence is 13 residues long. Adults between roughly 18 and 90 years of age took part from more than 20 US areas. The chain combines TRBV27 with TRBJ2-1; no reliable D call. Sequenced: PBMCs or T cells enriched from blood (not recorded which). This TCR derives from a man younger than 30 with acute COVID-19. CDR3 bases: TGTGCCAGCCGATATCTAGGAAACAATGAGCAGTTCTTC. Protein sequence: CASRYLGNNEQFF.